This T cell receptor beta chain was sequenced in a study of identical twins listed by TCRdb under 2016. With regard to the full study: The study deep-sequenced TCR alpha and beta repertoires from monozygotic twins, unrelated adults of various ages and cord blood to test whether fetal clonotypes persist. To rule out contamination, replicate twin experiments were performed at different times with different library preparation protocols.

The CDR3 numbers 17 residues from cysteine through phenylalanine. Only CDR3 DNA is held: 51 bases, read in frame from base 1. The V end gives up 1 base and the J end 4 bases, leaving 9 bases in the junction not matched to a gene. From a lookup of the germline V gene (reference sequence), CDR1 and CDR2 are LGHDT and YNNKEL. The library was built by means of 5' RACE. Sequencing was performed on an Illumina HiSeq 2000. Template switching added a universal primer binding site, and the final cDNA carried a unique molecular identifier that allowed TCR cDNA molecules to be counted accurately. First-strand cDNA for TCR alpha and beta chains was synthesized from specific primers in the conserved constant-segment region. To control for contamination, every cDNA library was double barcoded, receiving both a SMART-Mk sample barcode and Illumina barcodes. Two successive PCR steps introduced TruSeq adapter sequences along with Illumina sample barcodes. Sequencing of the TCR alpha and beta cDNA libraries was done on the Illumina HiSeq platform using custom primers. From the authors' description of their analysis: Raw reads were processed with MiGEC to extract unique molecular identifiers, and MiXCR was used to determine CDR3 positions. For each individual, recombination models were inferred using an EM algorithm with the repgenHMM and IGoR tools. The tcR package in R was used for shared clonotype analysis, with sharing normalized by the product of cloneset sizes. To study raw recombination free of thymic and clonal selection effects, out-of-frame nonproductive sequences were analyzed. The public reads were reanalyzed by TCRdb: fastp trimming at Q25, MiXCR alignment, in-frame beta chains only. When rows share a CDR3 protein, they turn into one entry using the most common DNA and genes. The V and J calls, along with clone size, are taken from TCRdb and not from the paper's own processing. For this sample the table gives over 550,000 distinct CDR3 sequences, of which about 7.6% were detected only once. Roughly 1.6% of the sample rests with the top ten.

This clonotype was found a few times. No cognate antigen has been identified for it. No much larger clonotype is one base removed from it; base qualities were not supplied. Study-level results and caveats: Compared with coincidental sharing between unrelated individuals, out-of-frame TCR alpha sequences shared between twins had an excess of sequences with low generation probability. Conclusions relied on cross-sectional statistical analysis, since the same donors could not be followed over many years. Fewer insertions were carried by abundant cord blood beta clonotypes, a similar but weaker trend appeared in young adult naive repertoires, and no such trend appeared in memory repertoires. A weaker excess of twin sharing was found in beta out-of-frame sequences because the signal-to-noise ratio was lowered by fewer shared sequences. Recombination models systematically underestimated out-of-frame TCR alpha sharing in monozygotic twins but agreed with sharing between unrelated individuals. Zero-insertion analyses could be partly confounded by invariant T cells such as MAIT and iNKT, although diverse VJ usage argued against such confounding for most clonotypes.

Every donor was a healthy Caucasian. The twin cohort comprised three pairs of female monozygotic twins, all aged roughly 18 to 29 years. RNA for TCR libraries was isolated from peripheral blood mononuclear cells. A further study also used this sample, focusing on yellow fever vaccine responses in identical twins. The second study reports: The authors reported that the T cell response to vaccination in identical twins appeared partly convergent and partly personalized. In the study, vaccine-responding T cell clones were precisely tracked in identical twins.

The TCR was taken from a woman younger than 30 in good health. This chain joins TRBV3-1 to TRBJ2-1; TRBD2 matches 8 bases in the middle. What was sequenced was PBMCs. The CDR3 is CASSQARGTRKYNEQFF. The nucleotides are TGTGCCAGCAGCCAAGCCCGCGGGACTAGGAAGTACAATGAGCAGTTCTTC.